These 30 T cell receptor beta chains originate from one sample sequenced in a study of molecular identifiers for immune sequencing clone quantification. TCRdb processed the PCR reads anew with MiXCR; each CDR3 protein has one entry. This table has under 600,000 distinct CDR3 sequences, roughly 25% appearing once. The sample consisted of naive CD8+ T cells from blood, with Jurkat cell RNA spiked in. The subset was: FACS-sorted CD8+CD4-CCR7+CD45RA+ naive T cells. The receptors come from a human donor in good health. Some libraries in this study had Jurkat cell RNA spiked in.

This clonotype was picked up a small number of times. The chain has TRBV7-9 and TRBJ1-1, with 8 positions matching TRBD1. There are 15 residues in the CDR3. V lost 5 bases and J lost 5; bases outside the gene matches: 10. CDR1 SEHNR and CDR2 FQNEAQ come from the germline V gene (reference sequence). In nucleotides, the CDR3 is TGTGCCAGCAGCCAAGGACAGGGCCTTAAAACTGAAGCTTTCTTT. This encodes CASSQGQGLKTEAFF.

This clonotype was seen ten or more times. This rearrangement joins TRBV6-6 to TRBJ2-7, with TRBD1 as a possible D gene (6 bases). V lost 5 bases and J lost 10, with 18 bases in between. The CDR3 is 13 amino acids. From germline, CDR1 is MNHNY and CDR2 SVGAGI (reference sequence). CDR3: CASSDHQGTQQYF. For the CDR3, the DNA is TGTGCCAGCAGTGATCACCAGGGGACCCAACAGTACTTC.

The V gene is TRBV20-1, the J gene TRBJ2-4, with D perhaps matching TRBD1 (6 bases). This CDR3 spans 15 amino acids. The V gene lost 5 bases and the J gene lost 0 bases, with 14 bases spanning the gap. The germline gives CDR1 DFQATT, CDR2 SNEGSKA (reference sequence). In DNA, the CDR3 is TGCAGTGCTCACACGGGACAATCAGCCAAAAACATTCAGTACTTC. This codes for CSAHTGQSAKNIQYF.

There are a few counts of this clonotype. Here the CDR3 reads CASSSGDSYYEQYF. For the CDR3, the DNA is TGTGCCAGCAGTTCGGGGGACAGCTATTACGAGCAGTACTTC. This rearrangement joins TRBV6-5 to TRBJ2-7; a possible D gene is TRBD1 (7 bases). CDR1 is MNHEY and CDR2 is SVGAGI in the germline V gene. The CDR3 length is 14 residues. Deletions cut 4 bases from V and 4 bases from J, with 14 bases between.

This clonotype showed up just a few times. No DNA is shown, since the ends of the CDR3 on it are uncertain; the CDR3 is the one TCRdb lists. V gene TRBV2 combines with J gene TRBJ1-1; whether TRBD1, the table's D call, matches the DNA was not checked. Germline CDR1 and CDR2: SNHLY and FYNNEI. From its first to its last residue, the CDR3 has 15 amino acids. CDR3 amino acids: CASSEVGRGNTEAFF.

A single count supports this clonotype. As the CDR3 is not closed by the conserved phenylalanine or tryptophan, this likely results from a read error. V usage is TRBV9 and J usage is TRBJ2-3; D is undetermined. The CDR3 runs to 15 residues. Germline V gene sequence: CDR1 SGDLS, CDR2 YYNGEE. V dropped 4 bases and J dropped 4 bases, with 16 bases sitting between them. CDR3 sequence (DNA): TGTGCCAGCAGCCCTCGGTGGATGGCCGCAGATACGCAGTATTCT. This codes for CASSPRWMAADTQYS.

Concerning this clonotype itself: The junction departs from germline at one end; a sequencing error may be responsible. The rearrangement uses TRBV2 and TRBJ1-1; D unclear. In germline, CDR1 is SNHLY, CDR2 FYNNEI. The CDR3 length is 15 residues. CDR3 residues: CASREGSSIRTEAFF. The CDR3 DNA follows: TGTGCCAGCAGGGAAGGGTCCAGCATCCGCACTGAAGCTTTCTTT.

Many counts were recorded for this clonotype. V gene TRBV27 combines with J gene TRBJ1-5; D not certain. Trimming took off 5 bases at V and 1 base at J, with 9 bases between the two ends. CDR1 and CDR2 from the germline V gene are MNHEY and SMNVEV (reference sequence). This CDR3 is 14 amino acids long. CDR3 sequence (DNA): TGTGCCAGCAGTCTCACAGCAAGCAATCAGCCCCAGCATTTT. This gives the protein CASSLTASNQPQHF.

As concerns this clonotype: Given a much more abundant clone one base away, this may be a read error. The J gene is TRBJ1-1, the V gene TRBV5-1, with a tentative D call TRBD1 (6 bases). The CDR3 loop spans 14 amino acids. The germline V gene encodes CDR1 SGHRS and CDR2 YFSETQ. V was shortened by 4 bases and J by 5 bases, with 15 bases between the two germline ends. CDR3 in amino acids: CASSPGQRETEAFF. DNA for the CDR3: TGCGCCAGCAGCCCAGGACAGCGCGAGACTGAAGCTTTCTTT.

This clonotype was recorded at least ten times. The rearrangement links TRBV5-6 to TRBJ2-7; tentative D call: TRBD2 (6 bases). The CDR3 runs to 13 residues. CDR1 SGHDT and CDR2 YYEEEE come from the germline V gene. V was trimmed by 1 base and J by 6 bases, leaving 11 bases between them. CDR3 amino acids: CASSLSLASEQYF. The CDR3 nucleotides are TGTGCCAGCAGCTTGAGCCTAGCGAGCGAGCAGTACTTC.

This clonotype was observed at least ten times. The gene calls are TRBV12-3 or TRBV12-4 and TRBJ2-3, with D possibly TRBD2 on 5 matching bases. This CDR3 is built from 16 residues. V lost 7 bases, J lost 4 bases, and 21 bases lay in between. CDR3 in amino acids: CASIPEIGSGADTQYF. CDR3 in DNA: TGTGCCAGCATCCCGGAGATAGGGAGCGGCGCAGATACGCAGTATTTT.

The gene calls are TRBV11-2 and TRBJ1-2, with unresolved D. The V end lost 5 bases, the J end lost 5 bases, and 18 bases lay between the germline ends. The CDR3 consists of 15 residues. Germline assignment: CDR1 SGHAT and CDR2 FQNNGV. This CDR3 reads CASSPRDPRYYGYTF. In DNA form, the CDR3 reads TGTGCCAGCAGCCCCCGGGATCCCCGGTATTATGGCTACACCTTC.

This clonotype was counted between two and nine times. This chain uses TRBV15 with TRBJ2-3, with 7 bases that match TRBD2. The CDR3 has 16 amino acids. V shed 0 bases and J 5 bases; nucleotides not matched to a gene: 8. Germline V gives CDR1 LNHNV, CDR2 YYDKDF (reference sequence). The CDR3 DNA is TGTGCCACCAGCAGAGATCAAGGACTAGTTGGAGATACGCAGTATTTT. Residues: CATSRDQGLVGDTQYF.

This clonotype was counted between two and nine times. The chain joins TRBV5-3 to TRBJ2-7, with 7 bases aligning to TRBD2. TRBV5-3 is reported as an ORF; its role is uncertain. V trimming: 10 bases; J trimming: 4 bases; junction bases outside the gene matches: 11. This CDR3 comprises 13 residues. DNA of the CDR3: TGTGCCTTCACTGGCGGGAGTCGGTACGAGCAGTACTTC. Translated: CAFTGGSRYEQYF.

The chain has TRBV27 and TRBJ2-7; the D gene is possibly TRBD2 (7 bases). CDR3 length: 14 amino acids. V lost 4 bases to trimming and J lost 2 bases, with 12 bases between them. Germline V gives CDR1 MNHEY, CDR2 SMNVEV (reference sequence). The CDR3 DNA reads TGTGCCAGCAGTTCCGGGGGGCGCCCCTACGAGCAGTACTTC. Its protein is CASSSGGRPYEQYF.

On this clonotype: A single base separates this from a much larger clone, so it may be a read error. The conserved final phenylalanine or tryptophan is absent from the CDR3, which likely points to a read error. V is TRBV6-5 and J is TRBJ1-1, with D possibly TRBD1 on 6 matching bases. Per the germline V gene, CDR1 is MNHEY and CDR2 is SVGAGI. V was trimmed by 5 bases and J by 1 base, leaving 17 bases between them. The length of the CDR3 is 16 residues. The DNA for the CDR3 is TGTGCCAGCAGTCTGGGGGCCTTTTCCCCGAACACTGAAGCTTTCTCT. Its translation is CASSLGAFSPNTEAFS.

This clonotype showed up just a few times. This chain uses TRBV13 with TRBJ2-3, with D perhaps matching TRBD1 (8 bases). V was trimmed by 5 bases and J by 5 bases, leaving 14 bases between them. The CDR3 extends over 14 amino acids. The germline CDR1 and CDR2 sequences are PRHDT and FYEKMQ (reference sequence). The chain's CDR3 is CASSPDREGDTQYF. The DNA of the CDR3 is TGTGCCAGCAGCCCGGACAGGGAGGGAGATACGCAGTATTTT.

V gene TRBV10-3 combines with J gene TRBJ2-7; D might be TRBD2 (5 bases). Germline CDR1 is ENHRY and CDR2 is SYGVKD. Trimming cost V 10 bases and J 3 bases, with 7 bases left between them. The CDR3 spans 10 residues. This CDR3 is CATRDYEQYF. The CDR3, as DNA: TGTGCCACTCGGGACTACGAGCAGTACTTC.

As regards this clonotype: Just one base apart from a much larger clone, this may be a read error. The gene calls are TRBV20-1 and TRBJ2-2, with TRBD2 as a possible D gene (5 bases). The length of the CDR3 is 15 residues. The V gene's germline CDR1 is DFQATT and CDR2 SNEGSKA (reference sequence). CDR3 loop: CSVRDPAGVTGELFF. The CDR3 region has the DNA TGCAGTGTTAGAGATCCTGCGGGCGTCACCGGGGAGCTGTTTTTT.

This clonotype was seen only a few times. The rearrangement uses TRBV5-6 and TRBJ2-3; 11 nucleotides match TRBD2. The germline gives CDR1 SGHDT, CDR2 YYEEEE. V shed 2 bases, J shed 7 bases, and the junction held 6 bases outside the gene matches. The CDR3 has 15 residues. CDR3: CASSFQLAGGNTQYF. CDR3 nucleotides: TGTGCCAGCAGCTTTCAGCTAGCGGGAGGAAATACGCAGTATTTT.

This clonotype appeared a few times. The chain links TRBV19 to TRBJ2-7; a weak D match, TRBD1 (6 bases). The length of the CDR3 is 14 residues. CDR1 is LNHDA, CDR2 SQIVND, per germline (reference sequence). V shed 3 bases and J shed 2 bases, with 11 bases lying between them. The chain's CDR3 is CASSIRTAPYEQYF. In nucleotides, the CDR3 is TGTGCCAGTAGTATTAGGACAGCCCCCTACGAGCAGTACTTC.

This clonotype was seen just once. Germline is not matched at one junction end, which may reflect a read error. CDR3 amino acids: CASSLGPDTQNF. The CDR3 DNA reads as TGTGCCAGCAGCTTAGGGCCAGATACGCAGAATTTT. The rearrangement uses TRBV7-6 and TRBJ2-3; the D is unclear. Germline lookup yields CDR1 SGHVS and CDR2 FNYEAQ. The CDR3 spans 12 residues.

The J gene is TRBJ2-3, the V gene TRBV7-9; perhaps TRBD2 as D (6 bases). Germline V lookup: CDR1 SEHNR, CDR2 FQNEAQ (reference sequence). CDR3 length equals 14 residues. Trimming cost V 1 base and J 4 bases, with 9 bases left between them. This chain's CDR3 is CASSLDWGADTQYF. The CDR3 coding sequence is TGTGCCAGCAGCTTAGATTGGGGGGCAGATACGCAGTATTTT.

This clonotype occurred many times. The V and J genes are TRBV12-3 or TRBV12-4 and TRBJ1-2; 7 bases fit TRBD1. The CDR3 length is 18 residues. Losses at the gene ends were 5 bases for V and 2 bases for J; bases not matched to a gene: 17. Here the CDR3 reads CASSTPVDRPIMNYGYTF. In DNA, the CDR3 is TGTGCCAGCAGTACCCCTGTGGACAGGCCTATCATGAACTATGGCTACACCTTC.

For this clonotype: This may be a read error, as it is one base from a much larger clone. The chain carries TRBV7-9 and TRBJ2-7, with D perhaps matching TRBD1 (5 bases). Per germline, CDR1 SEHNR and CDR2 FQNEAQ (reference sequence). There are 12 residues in the CDR3. The CDR3: CASTIGDYEQHF. CDR3 nucleotide sequence: TGTGCCAGCACCATAGGGGATTACGAGCAGCACTTC.

This clonotype was found a few times. The chain joins TRBV5-6 to TRBJ2-7, with D hard to call. CDR3 length: 14 amino acids. The V and J ends lost 5 bases and 2 bases respectively, with 14 bases between them. Germline V gene sequence: CDR1 SGHDT, CDR2 YYEEEE. CDR3 DNA sequence: TGTGCCAGCAGTCGAGGTCCTGGGACCTACGAGCAGTACTTC. Its protein product is CASSRGPGTYEQYF. The variable domain in full, completed from reference TRBV5-6 and TRBJ2-7, reads DAGVTQSPTHLIKTRGQQVTLRCSPKSGHDTVSWYQQALGQGPQFIFQYYEEEERQRGNFPDRFSGHQFPNYSSELNVNALLLGDSALYLCASSRGPGTYEQYFGPGTRLTVT.

This clonotype appeared many times. The J gene is TRBJ2-7, the V gene TRBV20-1, with D possibly being TRBD1 (6 bases). Looked up from germline, CDR1 is DFQATT and CDR2 is SNEGSKA (reference sequence). The germline V and J ends were trimmed by 3 bases and 5 bases, with 14 bases remaining between them. The CDR3 spans 13 residues. CDR3 amino acids: CSARNRVHNEQYF. The CDR3 DNA reads as TGCAGTGCTAGGAACAGGGTTCACAACGAGCAGTACTTC.

This clonotype was seen a handful of times. The chain employs TRBV6-2 or TRBV6-3 and TRBJ2-1, with 9 bases aligning to TRBD2. The V and J ends lost 1 base and 10 bases, in that order; junction bases with no gene match: 8. CDR1 is MNHEY and CDR2 is SVGEGT in the germline V gene. CDR3 length equals 15 residues. CDR3 DNA: TGTGCCAGCAGTTACTGGTTAGCGGGAGCATCGGAGCAGTTCTTC. Its translation: CASSYWLAGASEQFF.

This clonotype has just a few counts. The chain couples TRBV13 to TRBJ2-1, with D possibly being TRBD1 or TRBD2 (6 bases each). V lost 5 bases to trimming and J lost 13 bases, with 21 bases between them. This CDR3 spans 14 amino acids. Per the germline V gene, CDR1 is PRHDT and CDR2 is FYEKMQ (reference sequence). CDR3 sequence: CASSRRDSQQGQFF. The CDR3 DNA follows: TGTGCCAGCAGCCGACGGGACTCCCAACAGGGACAGTTCTTC.

This chain links TRBV4-3 with TRBJ2-1, with 11 bases lining up with TRBD2. Germline lookup yields CDR1 LGHNA and CDR2 YSLEER. V gave up 4 bases and J gave up 4 bases; unmatched junction bases: 6. CDR3 length: 16 residues. DNA for the CDR3: TGCGCCAGCAGCCCAATAAGACTAGCGGGATACAATGAGCAGTTCTTC. Its protein is CASSPIRLAGYNEQFF.